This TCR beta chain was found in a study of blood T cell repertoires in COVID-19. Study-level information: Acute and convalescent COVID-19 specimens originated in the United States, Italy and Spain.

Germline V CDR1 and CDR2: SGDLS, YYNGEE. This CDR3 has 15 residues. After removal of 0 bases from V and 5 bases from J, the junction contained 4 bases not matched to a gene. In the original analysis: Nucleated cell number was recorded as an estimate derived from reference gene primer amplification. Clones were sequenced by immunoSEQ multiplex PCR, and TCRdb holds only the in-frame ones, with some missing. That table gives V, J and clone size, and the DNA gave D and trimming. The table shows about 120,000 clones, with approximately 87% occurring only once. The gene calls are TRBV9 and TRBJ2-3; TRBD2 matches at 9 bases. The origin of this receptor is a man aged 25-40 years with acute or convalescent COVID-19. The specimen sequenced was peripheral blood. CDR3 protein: CASSVGGRAVDTQYF. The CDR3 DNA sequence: TGTGCCAGCAGCGTAGGCGGGAGGGCGGTAGATACGCAGTATTTT.